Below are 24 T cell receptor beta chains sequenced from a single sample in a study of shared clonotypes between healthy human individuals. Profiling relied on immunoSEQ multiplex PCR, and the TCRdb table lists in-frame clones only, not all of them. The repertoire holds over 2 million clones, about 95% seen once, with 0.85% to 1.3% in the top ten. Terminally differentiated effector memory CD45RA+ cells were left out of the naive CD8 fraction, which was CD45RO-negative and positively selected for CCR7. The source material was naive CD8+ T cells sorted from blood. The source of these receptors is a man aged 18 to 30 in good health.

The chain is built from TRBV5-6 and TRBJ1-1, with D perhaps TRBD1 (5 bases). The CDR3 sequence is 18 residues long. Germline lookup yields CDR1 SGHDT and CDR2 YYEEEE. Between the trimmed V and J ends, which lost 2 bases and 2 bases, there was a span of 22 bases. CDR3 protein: CASSFLLSLSRENTEAFF. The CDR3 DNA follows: TGTGCCAGCAGCTTTCTCCTCTCTTTGTCCAGGGAAAACACTGAAGCTTTCTTT.

DNA for the CDR3: TGTGCCAGCAGCTTAGGAATGATCGGGACAGATCAAGAGACCCAGTACTTC. This encodes CASSLGMIGTDQETQYF. V usage is TRBV7-8 and J usage is TRBJ2-5; TRBD1 agrees at 7 bases. The CDR3 sequence is 17 residues long. In germline, CDR1 is SGHVS, CDR2 FQNEAQ. V was clipped by 1 base and J by 2 bases; unmatched bases: 10.

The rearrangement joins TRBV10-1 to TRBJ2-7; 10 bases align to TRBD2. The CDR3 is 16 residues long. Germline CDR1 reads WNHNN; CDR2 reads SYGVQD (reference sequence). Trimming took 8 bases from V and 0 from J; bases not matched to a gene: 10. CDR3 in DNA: TGCGCCAGCCGCACCCCCAGGACTAGCGGCTCCTACGAGCAGTACTTC. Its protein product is CASRTPRTSGSYEQYF.

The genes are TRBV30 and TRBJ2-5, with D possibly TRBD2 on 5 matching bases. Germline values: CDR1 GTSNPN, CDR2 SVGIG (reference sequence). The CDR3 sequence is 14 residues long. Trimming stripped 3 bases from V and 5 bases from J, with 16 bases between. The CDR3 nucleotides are TGTGCCTGGAGCCTCCTCGGGGAGTTGGAGACCCAGTACTTC. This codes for CAWSLLGELETQYF. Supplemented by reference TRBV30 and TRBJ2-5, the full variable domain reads SQTIHQWPATLVQPVGSPLSLECTVEGTSNPNLYWYRQAAGRGLQLLFYSVGIGQISSEVPQNLSASRPQDRQFILSSKKLLLSDSGFYLCAWSLLGELETQYFGPGTRLLVL.

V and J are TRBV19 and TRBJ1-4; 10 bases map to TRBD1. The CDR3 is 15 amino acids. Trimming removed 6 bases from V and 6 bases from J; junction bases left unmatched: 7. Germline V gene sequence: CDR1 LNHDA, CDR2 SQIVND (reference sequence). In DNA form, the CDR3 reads TGTGCCAGTAGCGGGACAGGGGTTATTGATGAAAAACTGTTTTTT. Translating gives CASSGTGVIDEKLFF. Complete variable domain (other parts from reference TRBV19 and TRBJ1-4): DGGITQSPKYLFRKEGQNVTLSCEQNLNHDAMYWYRQDPGQGLRLIYYSQIVNDFQKGDIAEGYSVSREKKESFPLTVTSAQKNPTAFYLCASSGTGVIDEKLFFGSGTQLSVL.

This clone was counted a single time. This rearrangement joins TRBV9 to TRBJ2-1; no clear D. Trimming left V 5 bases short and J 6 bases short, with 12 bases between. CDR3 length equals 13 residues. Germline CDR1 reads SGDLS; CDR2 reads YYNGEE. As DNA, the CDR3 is TGTGCCAGCAGGGAATTGGGAACCAATGAGCAGTTCTTC. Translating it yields CASRELGTNEQFF.

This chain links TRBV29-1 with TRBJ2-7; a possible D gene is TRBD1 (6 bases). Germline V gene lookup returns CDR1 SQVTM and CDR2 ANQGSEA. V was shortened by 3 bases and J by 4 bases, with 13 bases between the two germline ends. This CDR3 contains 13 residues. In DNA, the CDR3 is TGCAGCGTTGAGTGGGCAGGGGCATACGAGCAGTACTTC. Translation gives CSVEWAGAYEQYF.

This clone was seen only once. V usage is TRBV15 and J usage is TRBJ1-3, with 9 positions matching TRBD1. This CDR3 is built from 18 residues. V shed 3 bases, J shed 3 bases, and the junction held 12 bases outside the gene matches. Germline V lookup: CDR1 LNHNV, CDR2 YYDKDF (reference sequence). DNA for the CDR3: TGTGCCACCAGCAGCCTTCCCGCGACAGGGGGGAATGGAAACACCATATATTTT. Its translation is CATSSLPATGGNGNTIYF.

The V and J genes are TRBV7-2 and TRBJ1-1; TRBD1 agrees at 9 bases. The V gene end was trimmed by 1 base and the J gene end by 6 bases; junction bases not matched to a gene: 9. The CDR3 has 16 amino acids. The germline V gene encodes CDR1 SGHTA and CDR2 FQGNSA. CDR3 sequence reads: CASSLVGPQGAAEAFF. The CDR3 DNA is TGTGCCAGCAGCTTAGTAGGCCCACAGGGGGCGGCTGAAGCTTTCTTT.

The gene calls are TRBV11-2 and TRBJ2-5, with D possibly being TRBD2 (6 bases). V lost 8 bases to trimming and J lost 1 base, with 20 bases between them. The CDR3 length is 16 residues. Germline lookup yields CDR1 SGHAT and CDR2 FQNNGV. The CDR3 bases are TGTGCCAGCGGACCACGATGGGCTAGCGTCCAAGAGACCCAGTACTTC. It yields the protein CASGPRWASVQETQYF.

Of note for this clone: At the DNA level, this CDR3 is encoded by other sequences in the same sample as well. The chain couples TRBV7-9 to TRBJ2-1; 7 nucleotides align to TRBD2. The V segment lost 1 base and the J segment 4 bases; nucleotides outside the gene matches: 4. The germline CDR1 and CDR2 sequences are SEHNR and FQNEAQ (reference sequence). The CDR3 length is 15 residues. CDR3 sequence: CASSLGSGRYNEQFF. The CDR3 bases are TGTGCCAGCAGCTTAGGTAGCGGGCGGTACAATGAGCAGTTCTTC.

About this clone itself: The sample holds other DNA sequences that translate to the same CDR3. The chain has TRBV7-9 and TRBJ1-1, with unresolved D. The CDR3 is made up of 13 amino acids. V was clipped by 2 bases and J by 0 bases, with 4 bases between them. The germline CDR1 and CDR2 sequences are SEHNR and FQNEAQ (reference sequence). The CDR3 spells CASSLSLNTEAFF. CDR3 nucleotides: TGTGCCAGCAGCTTATCTCTGAACACTGAAGCTTTCTTT.

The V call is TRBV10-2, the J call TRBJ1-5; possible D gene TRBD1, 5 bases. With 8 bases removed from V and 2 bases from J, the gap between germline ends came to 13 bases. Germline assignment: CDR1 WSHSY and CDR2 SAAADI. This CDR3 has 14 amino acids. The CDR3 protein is CASSLGGGNQPQHF. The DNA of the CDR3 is TGCGCCAGCTCGCTCGGAGGGGGCAATCAGCCCCAGCATTTT.

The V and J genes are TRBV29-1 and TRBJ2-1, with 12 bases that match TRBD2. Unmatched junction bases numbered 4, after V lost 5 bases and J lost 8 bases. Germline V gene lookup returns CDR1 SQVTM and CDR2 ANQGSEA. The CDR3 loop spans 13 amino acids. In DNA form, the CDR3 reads TGCAGCGTTCTAGCGGGAGGGGAGGATGAGCAGTTCTTC. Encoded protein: CSVLAGGEDEQFF.

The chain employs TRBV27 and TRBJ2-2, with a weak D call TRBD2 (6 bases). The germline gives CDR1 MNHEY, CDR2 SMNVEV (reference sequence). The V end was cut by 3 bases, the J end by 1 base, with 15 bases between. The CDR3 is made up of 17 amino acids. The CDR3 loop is CASSFRLREVNTGELFF. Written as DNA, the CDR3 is TGTGCCAGCAGTTTTAGGTTGCGGGAAGTGAACACCGGGGAGCTGTTTTTT.

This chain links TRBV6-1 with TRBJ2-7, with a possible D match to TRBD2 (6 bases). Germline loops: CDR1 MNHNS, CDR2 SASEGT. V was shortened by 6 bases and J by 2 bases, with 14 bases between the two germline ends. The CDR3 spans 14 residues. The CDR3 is CASRPWGVPYEQYF. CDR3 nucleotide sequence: TGTGCCAGCAGACCTTGGGGGGTTCCCTACGAGCAGTACTTC.

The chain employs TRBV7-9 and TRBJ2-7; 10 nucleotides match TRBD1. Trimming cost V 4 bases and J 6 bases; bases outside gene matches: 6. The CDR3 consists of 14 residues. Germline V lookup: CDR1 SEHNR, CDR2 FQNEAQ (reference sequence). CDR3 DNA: TGTGCCAGCAGCTCCAGACAGGGGGCGGGCGAGCAGTACTTC. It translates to CASSSRQGAGEQYF.

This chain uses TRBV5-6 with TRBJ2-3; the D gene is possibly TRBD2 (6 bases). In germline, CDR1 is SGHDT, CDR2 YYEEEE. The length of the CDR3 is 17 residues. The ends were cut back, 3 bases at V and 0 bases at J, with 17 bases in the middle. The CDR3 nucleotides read TGTGCCAGCAGCTATGAAGGACTATCTTCTAGCACAGATACGCAGTATTTT. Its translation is CASSYEGLSSSTDTQYF.

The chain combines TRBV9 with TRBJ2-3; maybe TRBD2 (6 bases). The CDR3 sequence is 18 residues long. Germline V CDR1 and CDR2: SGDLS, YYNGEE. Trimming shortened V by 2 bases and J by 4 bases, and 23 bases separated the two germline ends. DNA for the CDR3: TGTGCCAGCAGCGTGGAGGGAGTCGGGGGAACTAGTGCAGATACGCAGTATTTT. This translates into CASSVEGVGGTSADTQYF.

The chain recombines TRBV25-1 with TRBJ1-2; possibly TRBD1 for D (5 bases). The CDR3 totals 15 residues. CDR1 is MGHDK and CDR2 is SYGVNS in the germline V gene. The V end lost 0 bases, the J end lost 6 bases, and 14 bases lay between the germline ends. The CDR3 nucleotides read TGTGCCAGCAGTGAATATACCGCGTGGGGGAATGGCTACACCTTC. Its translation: CASSEYTAWGNGYTF.

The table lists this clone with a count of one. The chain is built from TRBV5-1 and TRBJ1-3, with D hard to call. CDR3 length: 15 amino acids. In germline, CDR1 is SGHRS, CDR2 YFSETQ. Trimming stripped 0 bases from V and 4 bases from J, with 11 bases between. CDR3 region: CASSLDGEWGNTIYF. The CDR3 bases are TGCGCCAGCAGCTTGGACGGGGAGTGGGGAAACACCATATATTTT. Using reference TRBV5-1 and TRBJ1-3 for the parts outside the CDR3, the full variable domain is KAGVTQTPRYLIKTRGQQVTLSCSPISGHRSVSWYQQTPGQGLQFLFEYFSETQRNKGNFPGRFSGRQFSNSRSEMNVSTLELGDSALYLCASSLDGEWGNTIYFGEGSWLTVV.

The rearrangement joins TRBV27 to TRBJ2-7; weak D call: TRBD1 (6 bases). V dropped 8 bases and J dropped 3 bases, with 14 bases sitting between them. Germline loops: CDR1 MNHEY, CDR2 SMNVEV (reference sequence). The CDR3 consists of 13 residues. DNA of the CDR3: TGTGCCAGCGGTGGGGGCCTCGACTACGAGCAGTACTTC. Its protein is CASGGGLDYEQYF.

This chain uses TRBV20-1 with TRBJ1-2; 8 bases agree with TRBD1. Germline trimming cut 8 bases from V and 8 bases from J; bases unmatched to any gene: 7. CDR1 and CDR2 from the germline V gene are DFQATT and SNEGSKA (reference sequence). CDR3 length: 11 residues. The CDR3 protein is CSTRTGYGYTF. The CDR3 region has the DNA TGCAGTACTCGGACAGGGTACGGCTACACCTTC.

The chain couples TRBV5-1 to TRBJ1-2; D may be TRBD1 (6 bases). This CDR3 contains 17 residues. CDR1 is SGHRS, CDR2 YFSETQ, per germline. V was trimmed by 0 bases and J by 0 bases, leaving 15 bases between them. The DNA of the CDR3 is TGCGCCAGCAGCTTGGCCTTAGGGGACATCTCTAACTATGGCTACACCTTC. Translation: CASSLALGDISNYGYTF.